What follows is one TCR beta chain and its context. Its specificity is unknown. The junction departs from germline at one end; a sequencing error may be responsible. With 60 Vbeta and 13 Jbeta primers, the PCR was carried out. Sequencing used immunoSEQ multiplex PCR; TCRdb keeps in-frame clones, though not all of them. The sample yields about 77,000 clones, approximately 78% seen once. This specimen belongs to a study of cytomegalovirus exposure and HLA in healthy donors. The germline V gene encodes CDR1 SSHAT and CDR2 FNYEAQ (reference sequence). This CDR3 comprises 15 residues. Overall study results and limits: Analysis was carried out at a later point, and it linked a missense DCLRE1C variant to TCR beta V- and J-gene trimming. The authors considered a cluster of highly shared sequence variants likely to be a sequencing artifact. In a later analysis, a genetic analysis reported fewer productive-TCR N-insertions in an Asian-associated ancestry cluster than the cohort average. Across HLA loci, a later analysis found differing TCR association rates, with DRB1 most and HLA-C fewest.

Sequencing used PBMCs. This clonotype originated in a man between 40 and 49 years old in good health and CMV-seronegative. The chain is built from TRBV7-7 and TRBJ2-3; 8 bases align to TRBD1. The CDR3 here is CASSPGQGRSDTQYF. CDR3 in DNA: TGTGCTAGCAGCCCCGGACAGGGTCGCTCAGATACGCAGTATTTT.